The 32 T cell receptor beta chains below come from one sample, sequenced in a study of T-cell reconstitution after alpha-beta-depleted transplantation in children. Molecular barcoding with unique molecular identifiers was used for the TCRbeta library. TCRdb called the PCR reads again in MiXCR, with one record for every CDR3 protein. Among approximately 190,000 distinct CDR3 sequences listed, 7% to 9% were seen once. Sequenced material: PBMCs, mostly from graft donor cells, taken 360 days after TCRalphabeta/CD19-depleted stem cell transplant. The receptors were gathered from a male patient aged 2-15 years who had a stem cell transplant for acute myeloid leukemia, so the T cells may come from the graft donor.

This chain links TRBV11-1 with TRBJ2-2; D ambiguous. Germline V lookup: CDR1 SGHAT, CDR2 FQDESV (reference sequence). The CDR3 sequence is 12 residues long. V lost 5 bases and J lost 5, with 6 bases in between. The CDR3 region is CASSERTGELFF. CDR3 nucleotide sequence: TGTGCCAGCAGCGAGAGAACCGGGGAGCTGTTTTTT.

In DNA form, the CDR3 reads TGTGCCAGCAGCTTAAGGGGGGCCTTCGCGTCTAGCTCCTACAATGAGCAGTTCTTC. Residues: CASSLRGAFASSSYNEQFF. The chain recombines TRBV7-8 with TRBJ2-1, with D tentatively TRBD1 or TRBD2 (6 bases each). Germline V gene sequence: CDR1 SGHVS, CDR2 FQNEAQ. Deletions cut 2 bases from V and 0 bases from J, with 20 bases between. This CDR3 contains 19 residues.

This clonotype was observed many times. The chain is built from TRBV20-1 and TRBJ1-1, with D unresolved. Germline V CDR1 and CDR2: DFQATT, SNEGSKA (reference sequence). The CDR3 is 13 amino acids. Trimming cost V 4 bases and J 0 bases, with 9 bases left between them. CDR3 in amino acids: CSATPGLNTEAFF. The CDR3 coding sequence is TGCAGTGCTACACCAGGCCTGAACACTGAAGCTTTCTTT.

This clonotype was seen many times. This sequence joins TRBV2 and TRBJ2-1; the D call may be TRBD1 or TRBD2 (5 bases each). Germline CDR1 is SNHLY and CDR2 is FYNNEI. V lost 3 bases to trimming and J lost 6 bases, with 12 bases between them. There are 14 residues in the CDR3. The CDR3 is CASSDPSRGNEQFF. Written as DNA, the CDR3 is TGTGCCAGCAGTGACCCTTCGAGGGGCAATGAGCAGTTCTTC. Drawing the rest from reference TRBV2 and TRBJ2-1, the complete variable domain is EPEVTQTPSHQVTQMGQEVILRCVPISNHLYFYWYRQILGQKVEFLVSFYNNEISEKSEIFDDQFSVERPDGSNFTLKIRSTKLEDSAMYFCASSDPSRGNEQFFGPGTRLTVL.

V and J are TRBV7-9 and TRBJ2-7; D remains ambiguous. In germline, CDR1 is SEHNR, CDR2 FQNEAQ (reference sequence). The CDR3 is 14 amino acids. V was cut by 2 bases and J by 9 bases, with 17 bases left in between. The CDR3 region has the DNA TGTGCCAGCAGCTTAAGAGTGGGTGATCGCGGGCAGTACTTC. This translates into CASSLRVGDRGQYF. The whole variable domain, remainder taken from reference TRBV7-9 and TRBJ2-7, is DTGVSQNPRHKITKRGQNVTFRCDPISEHNRLYWYRQTLGQGPEFLTYFQNEAQLEKSRLLSDRFSAERPKGSFSTLEIQRTEQGDSAMYLCASSLRVGDRGQYFGPGTRLTVT.

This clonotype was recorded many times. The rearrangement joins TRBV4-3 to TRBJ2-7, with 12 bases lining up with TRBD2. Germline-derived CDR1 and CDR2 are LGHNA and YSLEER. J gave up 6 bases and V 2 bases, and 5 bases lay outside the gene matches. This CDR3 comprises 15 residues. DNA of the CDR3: TGCGCCAGCAGCCAATTCAGGACTAGCGGGACCGAGCAGTACTTC. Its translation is CASSQFRTSGTEQYF.

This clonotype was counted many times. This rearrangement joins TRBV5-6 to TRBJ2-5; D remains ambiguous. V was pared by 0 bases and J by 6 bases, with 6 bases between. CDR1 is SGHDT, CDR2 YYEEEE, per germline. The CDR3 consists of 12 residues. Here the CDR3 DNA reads TGTGCCAGCAGCTTGGAATTTAAGACCCAGTACTTC. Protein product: CASSLEFKTQYF. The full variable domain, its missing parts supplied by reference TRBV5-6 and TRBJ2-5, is DAGVTQSPTHLIKTRGQQVTLRCSPKSGHDTVSWYQQALGQGPQFIFQYYEEEERQRGNFPDRFSGHQFPNYSSELNVNALLLGDSALYLCASSLEFKTQYFGPGTRLLVL.

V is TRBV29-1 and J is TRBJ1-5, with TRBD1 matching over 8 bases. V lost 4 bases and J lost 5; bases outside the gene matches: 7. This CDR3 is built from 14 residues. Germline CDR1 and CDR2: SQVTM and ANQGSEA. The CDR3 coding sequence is TGCAGCGTTGTACGGGCAGGGGGCGATCAGCCCCAGCATTTT. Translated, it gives CSVVRAGGDQPQHF.

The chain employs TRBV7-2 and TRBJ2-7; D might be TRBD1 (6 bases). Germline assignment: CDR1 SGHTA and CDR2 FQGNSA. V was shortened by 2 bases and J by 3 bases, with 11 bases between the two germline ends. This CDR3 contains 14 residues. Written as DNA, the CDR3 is TGTGCCAGCAGCTTATCAGGGGCCGGCTACGAGCAGTACGTC. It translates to CASSLSGAGYEQYV.

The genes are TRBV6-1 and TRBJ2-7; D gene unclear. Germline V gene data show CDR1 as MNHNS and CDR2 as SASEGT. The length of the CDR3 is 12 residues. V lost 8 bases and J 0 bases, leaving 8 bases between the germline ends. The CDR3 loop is CASSKSSYEQYV. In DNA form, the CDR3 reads TGTGCCAGCTCGAAGAGCTCCTACGAGCAGTACGTC.

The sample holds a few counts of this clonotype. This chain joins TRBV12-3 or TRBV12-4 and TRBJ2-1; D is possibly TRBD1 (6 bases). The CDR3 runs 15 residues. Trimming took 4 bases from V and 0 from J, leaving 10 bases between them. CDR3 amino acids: CASSSARGSYNEQFF. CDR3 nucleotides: TGTGCCAGCAGTTCCGCCAGGGGCTCCTACAATGAGCAGTTCTTC.

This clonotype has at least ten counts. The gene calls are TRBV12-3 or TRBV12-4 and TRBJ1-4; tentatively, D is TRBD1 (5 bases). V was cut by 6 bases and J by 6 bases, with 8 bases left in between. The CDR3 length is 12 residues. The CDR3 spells CASRWGYEKLFF. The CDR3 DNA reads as TGTGCCAGCAGGTGGGGCTATGAAAAACTGTTTTTT.

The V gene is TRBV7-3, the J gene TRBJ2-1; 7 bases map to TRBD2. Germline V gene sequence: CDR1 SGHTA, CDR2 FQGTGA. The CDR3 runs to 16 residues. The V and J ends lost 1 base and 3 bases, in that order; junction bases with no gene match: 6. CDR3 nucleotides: TGTGCCAGCAGCTTAAACGCGGGAGAGATCTACAATGAGCAGTTCTTC. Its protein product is CASSLNAGEIYNEQFF.

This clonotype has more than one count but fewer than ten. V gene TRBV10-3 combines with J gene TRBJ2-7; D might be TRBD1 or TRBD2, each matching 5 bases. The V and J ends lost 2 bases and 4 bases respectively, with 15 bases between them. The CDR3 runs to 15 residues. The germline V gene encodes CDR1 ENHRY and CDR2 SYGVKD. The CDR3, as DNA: TGTGCCATCAGTGAGCCCGGGACCACGGGGTACGAGCAGTACTTC. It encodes CAISEPGTTGYEQYF.

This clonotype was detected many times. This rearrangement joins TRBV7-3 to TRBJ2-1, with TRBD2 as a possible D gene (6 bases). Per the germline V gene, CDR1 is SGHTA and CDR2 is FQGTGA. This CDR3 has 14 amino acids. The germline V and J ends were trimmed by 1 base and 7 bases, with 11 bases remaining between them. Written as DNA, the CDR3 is TGTGCCAGCAGCTTAAGGTCTAGCGCTAATGAGCAGTTCTTC. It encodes CASSLRSSANEQFF.

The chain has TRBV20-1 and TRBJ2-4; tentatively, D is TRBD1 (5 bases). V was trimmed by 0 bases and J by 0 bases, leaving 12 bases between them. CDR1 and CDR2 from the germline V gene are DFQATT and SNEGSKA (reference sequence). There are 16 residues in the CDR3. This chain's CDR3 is CSARDPQGRAKNIQYF. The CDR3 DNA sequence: TGCAGTGCTAGAGATCCCCAGGGAAGAGCCAAAAACATTCAGTACTTC.

The chain's CDR3 is CASSYSPPNNEQFF. The CDR3 nucleotides are TGTGCCAGCAGTTACTCACCCCCTAACAATGAGCAGTTCTTC. The genes are TRBV6-5 and TRBJ2-1; D gene ambiguous. Germline V gives CDR1 MNHEY, CDR2 SVGAGI. V dropped 0 bases and J dropped 5 bases, with 8 bases sitting between them. The CDR3 runs 14 residues.

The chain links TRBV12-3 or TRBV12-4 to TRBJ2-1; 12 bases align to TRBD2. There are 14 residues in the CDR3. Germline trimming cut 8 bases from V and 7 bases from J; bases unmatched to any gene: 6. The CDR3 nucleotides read TGTGCCAGCCGGGGGACTAGCGGGCGGAATGAGCAGTTCTTC. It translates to CASRGTSGRNEQFF.

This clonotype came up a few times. The CDR3 DNA reads as TGTGCCAGCAGCCCACCTAGCGGGGGAAACACCGGGGAGCTGTTTTTT. Amino acids: CASSPPSGGNTGELFF. This chain connects TRBV5-5 to TRBJ2-2; 10 bases match TRBD2. CDR1 is SGHKS and CDR2 is YYEKEE in the germline V gene (reference sequence). Trimming at V came to 4 bases and at J to 2 bases, leaving 5 bases not matched to a gene. This CDR3 is 16 amino acids long. The complete variable domain, with remaining parts taken from reference TRBV5-5 and TRBJ2-2, reads DAGVTQSPTHLIKTRGQQVTLRCSPISGHKSVSWYQQVLGQGPQFIFQYYEKEERGRGNFPDRFSARQFPNYSSELNVNALLLGDSALYLCASSPPSGGNTGELFFGEGSRLTVL.

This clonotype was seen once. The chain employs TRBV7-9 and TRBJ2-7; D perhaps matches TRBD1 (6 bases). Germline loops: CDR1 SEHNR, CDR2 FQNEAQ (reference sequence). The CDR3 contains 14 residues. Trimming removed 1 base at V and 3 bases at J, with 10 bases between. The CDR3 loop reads CASSLGAQGYEQYV. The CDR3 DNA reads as TGTGCCAGCAGCTTAGGGGCACAGGGCTACGAGCAGTACGTC.

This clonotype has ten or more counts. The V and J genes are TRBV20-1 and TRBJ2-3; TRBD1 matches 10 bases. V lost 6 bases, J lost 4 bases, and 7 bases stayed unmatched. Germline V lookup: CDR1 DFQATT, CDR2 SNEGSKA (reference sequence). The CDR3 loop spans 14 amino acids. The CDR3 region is CSAARDRGSDTQYF. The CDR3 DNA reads TGCAGTGCCGCCCGGGACAGGGGATCAGATACGCAGTATTTT.

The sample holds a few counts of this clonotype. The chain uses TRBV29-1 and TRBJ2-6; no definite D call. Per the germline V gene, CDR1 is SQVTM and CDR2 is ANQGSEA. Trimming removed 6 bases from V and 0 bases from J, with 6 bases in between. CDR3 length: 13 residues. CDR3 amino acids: CSVLGSGANVLTF. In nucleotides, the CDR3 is TGCAGCGTGCTGGGCTCTGGGGCCAACGTCCTGACTTTC.

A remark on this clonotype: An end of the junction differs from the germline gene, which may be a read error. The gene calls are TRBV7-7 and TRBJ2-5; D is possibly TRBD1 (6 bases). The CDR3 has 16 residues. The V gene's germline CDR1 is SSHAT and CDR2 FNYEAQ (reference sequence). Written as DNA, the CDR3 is TGTGCTAGCAGCTTAGCGTGGGGGCAGGGGCAAGAGACCCAGTACTTC. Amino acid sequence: CASSLAWGQGQETQYF.

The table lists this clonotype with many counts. The CDR3: CASSLAGLADNEQFF. The CDR3 coding sequence is TGCGCCAGCAGCTTGGCGGGACTAGCGGACAATGAGCAGTTCTTC. The J gene is TRBJ2-1, the V gene TRBV5-1, with 11 bases fitting TRBD2. The germline CDR1 and CDR2 sequences are SGHRS and YFSETQ. V shed 0 bases and J 5 bases; nucleotides not matched to a gene: 1. This CDR3 has 15 residues. Using reference TRBV5-1 and TRBJ2-1 for the parts outside the CDR3, the full variable domain is KAGVTQTPRYLIKTRGQQVTLSCSPISGHRSVSWYQQTPGQGLQFLFEYFSETQRNKGNFPGRFSGRQFSNSRSEMNVSTLELGDSALYLCASSLAGLADNEQFFGPGTRLTVL.

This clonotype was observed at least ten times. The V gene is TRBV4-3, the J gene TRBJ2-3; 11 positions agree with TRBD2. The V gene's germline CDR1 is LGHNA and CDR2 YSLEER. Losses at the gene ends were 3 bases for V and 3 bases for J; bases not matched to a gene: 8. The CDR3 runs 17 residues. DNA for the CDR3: TGCGCCAGCAGCCACGCAAGTACTAGCGGGAGAACAGATACGCAGTATTTT. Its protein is CASSHASTSGRTDTQYF.

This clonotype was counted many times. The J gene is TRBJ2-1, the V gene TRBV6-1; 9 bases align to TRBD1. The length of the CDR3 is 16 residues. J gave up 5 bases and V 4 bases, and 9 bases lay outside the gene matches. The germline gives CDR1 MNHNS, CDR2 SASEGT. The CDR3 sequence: CASSGWTGVIDNEQFF. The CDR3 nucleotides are TGTGCCAGCAGTGGTTGGACAGGGGTTATCGACAATGAGCAGTTCTTC.

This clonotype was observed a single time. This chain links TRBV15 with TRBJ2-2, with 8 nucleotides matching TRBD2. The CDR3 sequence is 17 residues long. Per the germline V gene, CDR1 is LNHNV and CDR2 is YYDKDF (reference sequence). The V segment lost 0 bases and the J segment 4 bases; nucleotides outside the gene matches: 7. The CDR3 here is CATSRDLGTSFTGELFF. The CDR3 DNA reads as TGTGCCACCAGCAGAGATCTAGGGACTAGTTTCACCGGGGAGCTGTTTTTT.

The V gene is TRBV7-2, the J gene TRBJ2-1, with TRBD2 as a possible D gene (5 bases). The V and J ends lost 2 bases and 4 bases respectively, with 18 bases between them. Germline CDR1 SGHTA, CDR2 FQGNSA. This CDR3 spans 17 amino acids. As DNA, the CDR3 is TGTGCCAGCAGCTTAAGTATTTGGCAGGACTTTTACAATGAGCAGTTCTTC. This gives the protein CASSLSIWQDFYNEQFF.

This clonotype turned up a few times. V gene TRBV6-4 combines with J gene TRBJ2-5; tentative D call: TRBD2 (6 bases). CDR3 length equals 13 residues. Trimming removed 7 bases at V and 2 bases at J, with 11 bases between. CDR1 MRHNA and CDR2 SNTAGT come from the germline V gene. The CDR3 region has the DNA TGTGCCAGCACCGGGACTGTACAAGAGACCCAGTACTTC. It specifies CASTGTVQETQYF.

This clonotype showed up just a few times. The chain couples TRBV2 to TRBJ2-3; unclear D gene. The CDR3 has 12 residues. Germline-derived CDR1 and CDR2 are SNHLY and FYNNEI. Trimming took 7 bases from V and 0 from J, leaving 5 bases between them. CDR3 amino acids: CASKESTDTQYF. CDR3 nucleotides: TGTGCCAGCAAGGAGAGCACAGATACGCAGTATTTT.

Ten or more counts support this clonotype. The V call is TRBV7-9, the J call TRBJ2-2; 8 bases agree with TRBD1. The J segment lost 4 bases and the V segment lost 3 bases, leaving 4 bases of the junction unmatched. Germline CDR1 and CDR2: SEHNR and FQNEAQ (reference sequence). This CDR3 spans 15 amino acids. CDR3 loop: CASSFLRGRTGELFF. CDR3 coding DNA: TGTGCCAGCAGCTTTCTCAGGGGGCGCACCGGGGAGCTGTTTTTT.

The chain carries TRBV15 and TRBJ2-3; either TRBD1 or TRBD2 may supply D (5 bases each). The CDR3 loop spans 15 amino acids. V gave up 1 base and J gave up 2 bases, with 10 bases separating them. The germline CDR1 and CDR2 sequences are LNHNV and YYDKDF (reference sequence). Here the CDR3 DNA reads TGTGCCACCAGCAGAGTTTACGGGGCCACAGATACGCAGTATTTT. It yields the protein CATSRVYGATDTQYF.